These T cell receptor beta chains were read from a single sample in a study of blood T cell repertoires in COVID-19. Sequencing used immunoSEQ multiplex PCR; TCRdb keeps in-frame clones, though not all of them. The data hold about 140,000 clones, with roughly nine tenths observed a single time. The sample consisted of peripheral blood. The receptors come from a human donor with COVID-19, enrolled during active disease. The donor label of this sample is uncertain. Both conserved end residues are part of each CDR3. The D gene is left open where the match is weak. Clone size is shown for a subset of rows, as once, few, many or a class of expanded clone.

clone_size: few
d_call: TRBD1
j_call: TRBJ1-1
v_call: TRBV6-1
cdr3_aa: CASRGQGGTEAFF
cdr3_nt: TGTGCCAGCAGAGGACAGGGAGGAACTGAAGCTTTCTTT

clone_size: -
d_call: TRBD1
j_call: TRBJ2-1
v_call: TRBV24-1
cdr3_aa: CATSDLDRAYNEQFF
cdr3_nt: TGTGCCACCAGTGACCTCGACAGGGCCTACAATGAGCAGTTCTTC

clone_size: -
d_call: -
j_call: TRBJ1-1
v_call: TRBV18
cdr3_aa: CASSPPQGGFWAEAFF
cdr3_nt: TGTGCCAGCTCACCACCACAGGGTGGCTTCTGGGCTGAAGCTTTCTTT

clone_size: few
d_call: -
j_call: TRBJ1-6
v_call: TRBV6-5
cdr3_aa: CASSPGSSYNSPLHF
cdr3_nt: TGTGCCAGCAGTCCAGGAAGCTCCTATAATTCACCCCTCCACTTT

clone_size: -
d_call: TRBD2
j_call: TRBJ2-5
v_call: TRBV6-5
cdr3_aa: CASSLAGGGQETQYF
cdr3_nt: TGTGCCAGCAGTCTAGCGGGGGGAGGCCAAGAGACCCAGTACTTC

clone_size: -
d_call: -
j_call: TRBJ1-5
v_call: TRBV28
cdr3_aa: CASSSLNQPQHF
cdr3_nt: TGTGCCAGCAGTTCCCTAAATCAGCCCCAGCATTTT

clone_size: -
d_call: -
j_call: TRBJ1-3
v_call: TRBV5-1
cdr3_aa: CASSLTQLTSGNTIYF
cdr3_nt: TGCGCCAGCAGCTTGACTCAACTAACCTCTGGAAACACCATATATTTT

clone_size: -
d_call: -
j_call: TRBJ2-7
v_call: TRBV7-3
cdr3_aa: CASSYNPTGVEEQYF
cdr3_nt: TGTGCCAGCAGCTACAACCCGACAGGCGTCGAGGAGCAGTACTTC

clone_size: -
d_call: -
j_call: TRBJ1-6
v_call: TRBV28
cdr3_aa: CASSRDGGSSYNSPLHF
cdr3_nt: TGTGCCAGTTCCCGGGACGGGGGTAGCTCCTATAATTCACCCCTCCACTTT

clone_size: many
d_call: -
j_call: TRBJ1-1
v_call: TRBV13
cdr3_aa: CASSFGGPGGTEAFF
cdr3_nt: TGTGCCAGCAGCTTCGGGGGACCGGGGGGGACTGAAGCTTTCTTT

clone_size: -
d_call: TRBD1
j_call: TRBJ1-3
v_call: TRBV10-3
cdr3_aa: CALGTGVGNTIYF
cdr3_nt: TGTGCCCTTGGGACAGGGGTAGGAAACACCATATATTTT

clone_size: -
d_call: -
j_call: TRBJ1-5
v_call: TRBV19
cdr3_aa: CASSIRQGNQPQHF
cdr3_nt: TGTGCCAGTAGTATAAGGCAGGGCAATCAGCCCCAGCATTTT

clone_size: -
d_call: -
j_call: TRBJ2-5
v_call: TRBV6-2/TRBV6-3
cdr3_aa: CASSSGPWETQYF
cdr3_nt: TGTGCCAGCAGCTCAGGGCCTTGGGAGACCCAGTACTTC

clone_size: once
d_call: TRBD1
j_call: TRBJ1-2
v_call: TRBV4-1
cdr3_aa: CASSQGGGGDLSGYTF
cdr3_nt: TGCGCCAGCAGCCAAGGTGGAGGGGGCGATCTTTCGGGCTACACCTTC

clone_size: -
d_call: -
j_call: TRBJ1-2
v_call: TRBV27
cdr3_aa: CAPYLGLPRGYTF
cdr3_nt: TGTGCCCCGTACCTGGGACTTCCCCGGGGCTACACCTTC

clone_size: -
d_call: -
j_call: TRBJ2-1
v_call: TRBV21-1
cdr3_aa: CASSKSGDRGLSSYNEQFF
cdr3_nt: TGTGCCAGCAGCAAAAGTGGGGACAGGGGGCTAAGCTCCTACAATGAGCAGTTCTTC

clone_size: -
d_call: -
j_call: TRBJ1-6
v_call: TRBV5-1
cdr3_aa: CASSFVGRAGSPLHF
cdr3_nt: TGCGCCAGCAGCTTTGTTGGCAGGGCAGGTTCACCCCTCCACTTT

clone_size: once
d_call: -
j_call: TRBJ2-7
v_call: TRBV19
cdr3_aa: CASSMVYRVYEQYF
cdr3_nt: TGTGCCAGTAGTATGGTCTACAGAGTCTACGAGCAGTACTTC

clone_size: -
d_call: -
j_call: TRBJ1-4
v_call: TRBV2
cdr3_aa: CASSKDRNEKLFF
cdr3_nt: TGTGCCAGCAGTAAGGACAGAAATGAAAAACTGTTTTTT

clone_size: -
d_call: -
j_call: TRBJ1-1
v_call: TRBV19
cdr3_aa: CASSTPEDSTEAFF
cdr3_nt: TGTGCCAGTAGTACCCCTGAGGACAGCACTGAAGCTTTCTTT

clone_size: -
d_call: -
j_call: TRBJ1-2
v_call: TRBV6-1
cdr3_aa: CASSEAGGIRRYGYTF
cdr3_nt: TGTGCCAGCAGTGAAGCGGGGGGGATTAGACGCTATGGCTACACCTTC

clone_size: -
d_call: -
j_call: TRBJ2-5
v_call: TRBV7-7
cdr3_aa: CASSLGRVNEETQYF
cdr3_nt: TGTGCTAGCAGCTTAGGGCGGGTTAACGAAGAGACCCAGTACTTC

clone_size: -
d_call: TRBD1
j_call: TRBJ1-5
v_call: TRBV7-4
cdr3_aa: CASSLDRCGTGLYGGNQPQHF
cdr3_nt: TGTGCCAGCAGCTTAGATAGATGTGGGACAGGGTTATATGGCGGCAATCAGCCCCAGCATTTT

clone_size: -
d_call: -
j_call: TRBJ2-7
v_call: TRBV3-1/TRBV3-2
cdr3_aa: CASSQGGTSYEQYF
cdr3_nt: TGTGCCAGCAGCCAAGGGGGGACAAGCTACGAGCAGTACTTC

clone_size: -
d_call: TRBD1
j_call: TRBJ2-5
v_call: TRBV29-1
cdr3_aa: CSVARQGGPGTQYF
cdr3_nt: TGCAGCGTTGCAAGACAGGGGGGTCCGGGGACCCAGTACTTC

clone_size: -
d_call: TRBD1
j_call: TRBJ2-1
v_call: TRBV19
cdr3_aa: CASSDRGGNSYNEQFF
cdr3_nt: TGTGCCAGTAGCGACAGGGGAGGTAATTCCTACAATGAGCAGTTCTTC

clone_size: -
d_call: -
j_call: TRBJ1-2
v_call: TRBV11-2
cdr3_aa: CASSYQGHLDYGYTF
cdr3_nt: TGTGCCAGCAGCTATCAGGGCCATCTAGACTATGGCTACACCTTC

clone_size: -
d_call: TRBD1
j_call: TRBJ1-3
v_call: TRBV6-6
cdr3_aa: CASGRGLGNTIYF
cdr3_nt: TGTGCCAGCGGCAGGGGGCTTGGAAACACCATATATTTT

clone_size: -
d_call: TRBD1
j_call: TRBJ2-7
v_call: TRBV5-1
cdr3_aa: CASSWGQGAYEQYF
cdr3_nt: TGCGCCAGCAGCTGGGGACAGGGGGCCTACGAGCAGTACTTC

clone_size: -
d_call: -
j_call: TRBJ1-1
v_call: TRBV6-1
cdr3_aa: CASSEVRANTEAFF
cdr3_nt: TGTGCCAGCAGTGAAGTCAGGGCGAACACTGAAGCTTTCTTT

clone_size: -
d_call: -
j_call: TRBJ2-7
v_call: TRBV2
cdr3_aa: CASRLDSYEQYF
cdr3_nt: TGTGCCAGCAGATTAGACAGCTACGAGCAGTACTTC

clone_size: -
d_call: -
j_call: TRBJ2-5
v_call: TRBV7-2
cdr3_aa: CASVSESSQETQYF
cdr3_nt: TGTGCCAGCGTTAGCGAGTCGTCCCAAGAGACCCAGTACTTC

clone_size: medium-sized
d_call: -
j_call: TRBJ2-6
v_call: TRBV3-1/TRBV3-2
cdr3_aa: CASSPSLYGGPSSGANVLTF
cdr3_nt: TGTGCCAGCAGCCCGAGCCTCTACGGGGGGCCCTCCTCTGGGGCCAACGTCCTGACTTTC

clone_size: -
d_call: -
j_call: TRBJ1-1
v_call: TRBV30
cdr3_aa: CAWTLGTMNTEAFF
cdr3_nt: TGTGCCTGGACCCTTGGGACTATGAACACTGAAGCTTTCTTT

clone_size: -
d_call: TRBD1
j_call: TRBJ1-1
v_call: TRBV7-9
cdr3_aa: CASSPPWRDRATGTEAFF
cdr3_nt: TGTGCCAGCAGCCCCCCCTGGAGGGACAGGGCGACGGGGACTGAAGCTTTCTTT

clone_size: -
d_call: -
j_call: TRBJ1-4
v_call: TRBV6-5
cdr3_aa: CASTGTSANEKLFF
cdr3_nt: TGTGCCAGCACAGGGACTTCGGCTAATGAAAAACTGTTTTTT

clone_size: once
d_call: -
j_call: TRBJ2-2
v_call: TRBV24-1
cdr3_aa: CATSALAGHGELFF
cdr3_nt: TGTGCCACCAGTGCCTTGGCAGGGCACGGGGAGCTGTTTTTT

clone_size: -
d_call: -
j_call: TRBJ1-2
v_call: TRBV29-1
cdr3_aa: CSAGAGLYGYTF
cdr3_nt: TGCAGCGCTGGAGCAGGGCTCTATGGCTACACCTTC

clone_size: -
d_call: -
j_call: TRBJ1-4
v_call: TRBV12-5
cdr3_aa: CASGQGRAGSREKLFF
cdr3_nt: TGTGCTAGTGGCCAGGGAAGGGCAGGAAGTCGTGAAAAACTGTTTTTT

clone_size: -
d_call: -
j_call: TRBJ1-5
v_call: TRBV19
cdr3_aa: CASSIGGSQRPQHF
cdr3_nt: TGTGCCAGTAGTATCGGGGGATCCCAGAGGCCCCAGCATTTT

clone_size: -
d_call: -
j_call: TRBJ1-1
v_call: TRBV19
cdr3_aa: CASRGKRGDGQEAFF
cdr3_nt: TGTGCCAGTCGAGGTAAAAGAGGGGACGGACAGGAAGCTTTCTTT

clone_size: -
d_call: TRBD1
j_call: TRBJ2-3
v_call: TRBV7-9
cdr3_aa: CASSPSPGTGLADTQYF
cdr3_nt: TGTGCCAGCAGCCCAAGTCCCGGGACAGGGTTGGCAGATACGCAGTATTTT

clone_size: -
d_call: TRBD1
j_call: TRBJ2-1
v_call: TRBV7-6
cdr3_aa: CASSLRDRGIYNEQFF
cdr3_nt: TGTGCCAGCAGCCTTCGGGACAGGGGGATATACAATGAGCAGTTCTTC

clone_size: -
d_call: -
j_call: TRBJ1-3
v_call: TRBV2
cdr3_aa: CASSVIQGDGNTIYF
cdr3_nt: TGTGCCAGCAGTGTTATACAGGGAGATGGAAACACCATATATTTT

clone_size: -
d_call: TRBD1
j_call: TRBJ2-7
v_call: TRBV20-1
cdr3_aa: CSAKDRELQYF
cdr3_nt: TGCAGTGCTAAGGACAGGGAGTTACAGTACTTC

clone_size: -
d_call: -
j_call: TRBJ2-7
v_call: TRBV6-5
cdr3_aa: CASSEMRQVSYEQYF
cdr3_nt: TGTGCCAGCAGCGAGATGAGACAGGTCTCCTACGAGCAGTACTTC

clone_size: -
d_call: -
j_call: TRBJ1-2
v_call: TRBV3-1/TRBV3-2
cdr3_aa: CASSQDGPGGGYTF
cdr3_nt: TGTGCCAGCAGCCAAGATGGGCCCGGAGGTGGCTACACCTTC